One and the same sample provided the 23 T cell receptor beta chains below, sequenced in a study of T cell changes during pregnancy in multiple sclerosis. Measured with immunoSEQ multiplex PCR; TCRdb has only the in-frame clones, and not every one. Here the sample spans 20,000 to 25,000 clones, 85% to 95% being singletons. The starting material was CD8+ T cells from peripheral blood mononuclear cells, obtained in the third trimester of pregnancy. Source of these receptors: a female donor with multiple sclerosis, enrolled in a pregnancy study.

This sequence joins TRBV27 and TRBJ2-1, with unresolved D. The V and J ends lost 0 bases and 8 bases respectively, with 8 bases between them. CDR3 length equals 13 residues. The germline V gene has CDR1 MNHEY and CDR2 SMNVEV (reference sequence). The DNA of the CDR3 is TGTGCCAGCAGTTTATCTCTATCCGATGAGCAGTTCTTC. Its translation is CASSLSLSDEQFF.

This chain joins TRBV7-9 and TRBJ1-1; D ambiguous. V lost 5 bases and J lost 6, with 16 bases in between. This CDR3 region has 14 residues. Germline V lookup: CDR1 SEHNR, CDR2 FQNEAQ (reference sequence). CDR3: CASSPSWQEAEAFF. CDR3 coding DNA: TGTGCCAGCAGCCCCAGCTGGCAGGAGGCTGAAGCTTTCTTT.

As DNA, the CDR3 is TGTGCCAGCAGTTTATACTCGAACTACGAGCAGTACTTC. The encoded protein is CASSLYSNYEQYF. The chain joins TRBV27 to TRBJ2-7; D remains ambiguous. Germline CDR1 is MNHEY and CDR2 is SMNVEV (reference sequence). The CDR3 extends over 13 amino acids. The V end was cut by 1 base, the J end by 3 bases, with 7 bases between.

Written as DNA, the CDR3 is TGTGCCAGCAGCCCAGATAACTGGGGCAGCTCCTACAATGAGCAGTTCTTC. It yields the protein CASSPDNWGSSYNEQFF. The rearrangement joins TRBV7-6 to TRBJ2-1; the D gene is possibly TRBD1 (5 bases). This CDR3 contains 17 residues. Germline V gene data show CDR1 as SGHVS and CDR2 as FNYEAQ. The ends were cut back, 5 bases at V and 0 bases at J, with 17 bases in the middle.

The CDR3 coding sequence is TGTGCCAGCAGTTTATCTGCGAACGAGCAGTTCTTC. It yields the protein CASSLSANEQFF. The chain employs TRBV28 and TRBJ2-1; D is unclear. The CDR3 totals 12 residues. The germline CDR1 and CDR2 sequences are MDHEN and SYDVKM. V lost 1 base to trimming and J lost 10 bases, with 8 bases between them.

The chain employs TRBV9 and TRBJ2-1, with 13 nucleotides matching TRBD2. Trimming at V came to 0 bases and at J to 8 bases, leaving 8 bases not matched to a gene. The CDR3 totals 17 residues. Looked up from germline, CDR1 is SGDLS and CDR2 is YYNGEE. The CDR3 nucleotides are TGTGCCAGCAGCGTAGAAGGGAGGACTAGCGGGGGACATGAGCAGTTCTTC. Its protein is CASSVEGRTSGGHEQFF.

CDR3 in DNA: TGTGCCAGCAGCGTAGGTGAGGTAGCCAAAAACATTCAGTACTTC. This sequence encodes CASSVGEVAKNIQYF. The V and J genes are TRBV9 and TRBJ2-4; D unclear. The CDR3 consists of 15 residues. V lost 0 bases and J lost 0, with 7 bases in between. CDR1 SGDLS and CDR2 YYNGEE come from the germline V gene.

The CDR3: CSVDGTTSLTHNEQFF. In DNA, the CDR3 is TGCAGCGTTGATGGGACTACCAGCCTGACACACAATGAGCAGTTCTTC. The V and J genes are TRBV29-1 and TRBJ2-1; TRBD2 matches at 7 bases. The junction had 13 bases not matched to a gene; V was cut back by 3 bases and J by 5 bases. This CDR3 has 16 residues. From germline, CDR1 is SQVTM and CDR2 ANQGSEA.

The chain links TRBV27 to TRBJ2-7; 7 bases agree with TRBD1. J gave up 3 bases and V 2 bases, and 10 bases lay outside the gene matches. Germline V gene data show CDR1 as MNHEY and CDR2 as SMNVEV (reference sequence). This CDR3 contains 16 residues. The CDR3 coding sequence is TGTGCCAGCAGTTTAACCCGGGACAGCGCCTTCTACGAGCAGTACTTC. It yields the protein CASSLTRDSAFYEQYF.

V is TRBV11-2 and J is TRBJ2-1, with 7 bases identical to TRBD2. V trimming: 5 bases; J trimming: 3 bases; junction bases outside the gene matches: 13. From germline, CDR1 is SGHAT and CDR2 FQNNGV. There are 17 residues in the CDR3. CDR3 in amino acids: CASSQVAVSGFYNEQFF. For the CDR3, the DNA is TGTGCCAGCAGCCAAGTCGCAGTTAGCGGGTTCTACAATGAGCAGTTCTTC.

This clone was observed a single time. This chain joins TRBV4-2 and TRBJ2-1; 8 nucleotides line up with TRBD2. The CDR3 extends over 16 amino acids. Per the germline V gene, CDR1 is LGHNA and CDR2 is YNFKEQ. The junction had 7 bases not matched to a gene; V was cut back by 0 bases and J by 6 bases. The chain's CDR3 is CASSQEHREGVNEQFF. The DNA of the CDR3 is TGTGCCAGCAGCCAAGAGCACCGGGAGGGCGTCAATGAGCAGTTCTTC.

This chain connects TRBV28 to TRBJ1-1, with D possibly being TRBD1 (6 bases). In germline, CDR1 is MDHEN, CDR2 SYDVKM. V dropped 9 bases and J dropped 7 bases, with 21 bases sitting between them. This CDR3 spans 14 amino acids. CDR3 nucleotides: TGTGCCAGTCGATCTCCGGGAGGGGGAAGTGAAGCTTTCTTT. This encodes CASRSPGGGSEAFF.

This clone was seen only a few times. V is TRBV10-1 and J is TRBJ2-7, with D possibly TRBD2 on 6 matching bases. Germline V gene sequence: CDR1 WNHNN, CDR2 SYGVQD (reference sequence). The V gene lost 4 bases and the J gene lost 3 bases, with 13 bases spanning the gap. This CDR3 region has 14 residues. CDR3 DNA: TGCGCCAGCAGTGCCTCCGGGACTTACTACGAGCAGTACTTC. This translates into CASSASGTYYEQYF.

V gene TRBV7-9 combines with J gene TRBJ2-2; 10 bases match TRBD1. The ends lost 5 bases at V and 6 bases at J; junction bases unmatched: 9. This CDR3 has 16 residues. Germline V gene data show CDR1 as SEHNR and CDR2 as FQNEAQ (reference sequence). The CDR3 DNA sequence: TGTGCCAGCAGCCGGGAGGGGACAGGGGAAGCCGGGGAGCTGTTTTTT. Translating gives CASSREGTGEAGELFF.

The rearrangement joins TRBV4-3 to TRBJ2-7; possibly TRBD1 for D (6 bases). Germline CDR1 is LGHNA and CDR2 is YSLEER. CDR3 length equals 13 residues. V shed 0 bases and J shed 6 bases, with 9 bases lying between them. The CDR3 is CASSQDSDSEQYF. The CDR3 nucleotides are TGCGCCAGCAGCCAAGATTCGGACAGCGAGCAGTACTTC.

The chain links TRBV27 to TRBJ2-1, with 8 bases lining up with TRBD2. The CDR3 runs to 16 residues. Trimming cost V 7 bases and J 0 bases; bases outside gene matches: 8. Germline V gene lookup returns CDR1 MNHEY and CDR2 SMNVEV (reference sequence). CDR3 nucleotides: TGTGCCAGCACTCAGCGGGAGCCTAGCTCCTACAATGAGCAGTTCTTC. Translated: CASTQREPSSYNEQFF.

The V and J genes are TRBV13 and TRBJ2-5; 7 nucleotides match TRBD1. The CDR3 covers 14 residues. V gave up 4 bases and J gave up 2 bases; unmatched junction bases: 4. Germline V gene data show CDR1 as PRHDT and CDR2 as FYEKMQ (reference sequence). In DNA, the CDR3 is TGTGCCAGCAGCTCGGGACAGCCACAAGAGACCCAGTACTTC. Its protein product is CASSSGQPQETQYF.

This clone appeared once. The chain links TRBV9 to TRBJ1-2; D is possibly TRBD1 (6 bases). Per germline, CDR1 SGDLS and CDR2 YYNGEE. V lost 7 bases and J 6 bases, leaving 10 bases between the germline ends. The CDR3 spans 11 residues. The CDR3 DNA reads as TGTGCCAGCCTGCAGGGGAATGGCTACACCTTC. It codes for CASLQGNGYTF. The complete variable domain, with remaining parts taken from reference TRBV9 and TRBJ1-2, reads DSGVTQTPKHLITATGQRVTLRCSPRSGDLSVYWYQQSLDQGLQFLIQYYNGEERAKGNILERFSAQQFPDLHSELNLSSLELGDSALYFCASLQGNGYTFGSGTRLTVV.

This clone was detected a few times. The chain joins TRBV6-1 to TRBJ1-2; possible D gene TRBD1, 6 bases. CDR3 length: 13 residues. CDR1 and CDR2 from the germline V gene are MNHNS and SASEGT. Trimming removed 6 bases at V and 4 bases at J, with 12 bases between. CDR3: CASSDTGFYGYTF. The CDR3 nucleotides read TGTGCCAGCAGCGACACAGGGTTCTATGGCTACACCTTC.

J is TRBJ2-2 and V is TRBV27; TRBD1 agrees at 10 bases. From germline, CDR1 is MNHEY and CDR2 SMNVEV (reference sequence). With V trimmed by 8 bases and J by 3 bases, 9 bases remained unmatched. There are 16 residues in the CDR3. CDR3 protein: CASGYTTGGDTGELFF. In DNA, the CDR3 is TGTGCCAGCGGCTATACGACAGGGGGCGACACCGGGGAGCTGTTTTTT.

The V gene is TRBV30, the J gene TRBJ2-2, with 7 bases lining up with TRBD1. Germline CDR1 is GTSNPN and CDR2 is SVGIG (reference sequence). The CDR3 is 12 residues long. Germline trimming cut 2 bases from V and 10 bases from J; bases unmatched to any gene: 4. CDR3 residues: CAWSPTGVELFF. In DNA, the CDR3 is TGTGCCTGGAGTCCTACAGGGGTGGAGCTGTTTTTT.

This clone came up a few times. The CDR3 DNA reads TGTGCCAGCAGTGAGCGGGAGACAGATACGCAGTATTTT. Translating it yields CASSERETDTQYF. The gene calls are TRBV6-4 and TRBJ2-3; 7 bases line up with TRBD2. CDR1 is MRHNA, CDR2 SNTAGT, per germline. The length of the CDR3 is 13 residues. V gave up 3 bases and J gave up 3 bases; unmatched junction bases: 0.

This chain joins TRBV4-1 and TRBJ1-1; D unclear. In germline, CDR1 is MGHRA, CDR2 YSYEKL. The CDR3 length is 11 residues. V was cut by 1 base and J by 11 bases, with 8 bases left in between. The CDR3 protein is CASSQGGEAFF. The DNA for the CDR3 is TGCGCCAGCAGCCAAGGGGGAGAGGCTTTCTTT.